The 6 T cell receptor beta chains below were found in one sample sequenced in a study of early T cells in non-severe SARS-CoV-2 infection. MiXCR, run by TCRdb on the 5' RACE reads, gives a single entry per CDR3 protein. The sample consists of about 22,000 distinct CDR3 sequences, 4.5% of them appearing once. Sample: whole blood. These receptors were collected from an adult who was a healthcare worker with PCR-confirmed SARS-CoV-2 infection or an uninfected control (not recorded which).

This clonotype was detected many times. A junction end diverges from the germline sequence, so it may reflect a read error. This rearrangement joins TRBV5-6 to TRBJ1-1; 8 bases map to TRBD1. This CDR3 is built from 13 residues. CDR1 is SGHDT and CDR2 is YYEEEE in the germline V gene. The CDR3 DNA follows: TGTGCCAGCAGCTGGACAGGGAACACTGAAGTTTTCTTT. Its translation is CASSWTGNTEVFF.

This clonotype came up many times. The chain joins TRBV27 to TRBJ1-1; unclear D gene. This CDR3 spans 13 amino acids. The germline gives CDR1 MNHEY, CDR2 SMNVEV (reference sequence). The ends were cut back, 5 bases at V and 3 bases at J, with 10 bases in the middle. The CDR3 region is CASSGGRYTEAFF. The CDR3 DNA is TGTGCCAGCAGTGGAGGTCGGTACACTGAAGCTTTCTTT.

This clonotype was recorded many times. The CDR3 loop reads CASSFLGGSVTGELFF. CDR3 in DNA: TGTGCCAGCAGCTTCCTCGGCGGGAGCGTCACCGGGGAGCTGTTTTTT. This chain joins TRBV13 and TRBJ2-2, with 7 bases aligning to TRBD2. V trimming: 3 bases; J trimming: 4 bases; junction bases outside the gene matches: 8. CDR1 is PRHDT, CDR2 FYEKMQ, per germline (reference sequence). This CDR3 contains 16 residues.

This clonotype was picked up many times. The rearrangement links TRBV28 to TRBJ2-7; TRBD1 agrees at 7 bases. This CDR3 is built from 14 residues. The junction had 7 bases not matched to a gene; V was cut back by 6 bases and J by 2 bases. CDR1 and CDR2 from the germline V gene are MDHEN and SYDVKM. CDR3 nucleotides: TGTGCCAGCAGACTCACAGGGGCTCCCTACGAGCAGTACTTC. Protein product: CASRLTGAPYEQYF.

In its sample, this clonotype was seen many times. This chain connects TRBV29-1 to TRBJ1-2; 8 bases map to TRBD1. The V gene end was trimmed by 8 bases and the J gene end by 6 bases; junction bases not matched to a gene: 8. There are 12 residues in the CDR3. Per germline, CDR1 SQVTM and CDR2 ANQGSEA. The CDR3 sequence: CSLGQAGDGYTF. The CDR3 region has the DNA TGCAGCTTGGGACAGGCCGGTGATGGCTACACCTTC.

This clonotype was counted at least ten times. This chain uses TRBV18 with TRBJ1-2; 7 bases fit TRBD1. CDR1 is KGHSH and CDR2 is LQKENI in the germline V gene. This CDR3 contains 17 residues. J lost 1 base, V lost 0 bases, and 8 bases had no gene match. The CDR3 region is CASSPPGGQRNNYGYTF. CDR3 sequence (DNA): TGTGCCAGCTCACCACCTGGGGGACAGCGGAATAACTATGGCTACACCTTC.